The rows below give T cell receptor beta chains drawn from one sample of a study of human T cells and chemical hapten exposure. TCRdb analysed the RACE reads with MiXCR anew, one entry per CDR3 protein. The sample lists tens of thousands of distinct CDR3 sequences, 6% to 9% occurring once. Here the sequenced sample was whole blood, taken in connection with sensitization to the hapten diphenylcyclopropenone (DPC). These TCRs come from a woman aged 25 to 39 with alopecia areata. Some clones in this sample may be carry-over from other donors' samples. Each CDR3 is given with its conserved first and last residue. D genes are given only for firm matches. Where a row states a size, it is once, few, many or the class of an expanded clone; other rows omit it.

TRBJ2-7 | TRBD1 | - | TRBV12-3/TRBV12-4 | TGTGCCAGCAGTTTCAGGGGGCACTACGAGCAGTACTTC | CASSFRGHYEQYF
TRBJ1-1 | - | many | TRBV20-1 | TGCAGTGCTCGGGCCCCGGACACCTTGGGCACTGAAGCTTTCTTT | CSARAPDTLGTEAFF
TRBJ2-5 | TRBD1 | few | TRBV9 | TGTGCCAGCAGTGCCTACCTCGGGACAGAAGAGACCCAGTACTTC | CASSAYLGTEETQYF
TRBJ1-4 | - | many | TRBV5-1 | TGCGCCAGCAGCTCCGGGACCAATAATGAAAAACTGTTTTTT | CASSSGTNNEKLFF
TRBJ2-5 | TRBD1 | - | TRBV6-6 | TGTGCCAGCAGTTACAGGACAGGGGGCGCAGAGACCCAGTACTTC | CASSYRTGGAETQYF
TRBJ2-7 | - | many | TRBV10-3 | TGTGCCATCAGTGCTCCATCGCAATCCTCCTACGAGCAGTACTTC | CAISAPSQSSYEQYF
TRBJ1-1 | - | many | TRBV12-3/TRBV12-4 | TGTGCCAGCAGTTTAGATTGGGTGGCGAACACTGAAGCTTTCTTT | CASSLDWVANTEAFF
TRBJ1-2 | - | few | TRBV5-1 | TGCGCCAGCAGCTTGGCCGGGCAGGGCCACTATGGCTACACCTTC | CASSLAGQGHYGYTF
TRBJ1-5 | - | - | TRBV29-1 | TGCAGCGTTAAGACAGACCATCAGCCCCAGCATTTT | CSVKTDHQPQHF
TRBJ1-1 | - | few | TRBV6-1 | TGTGCCACCCGGGGACAATTGAACACTGAAGCTTTCTTT | CATRGQLNTEAFF
TRBJ1-1 | TRBD1 | many | TRBV27 | TGTGCCAGCAGTTTAGGGACAGGGCTGAACACTGAAGCTTTCTTT | CASSLGTGLNTEAFF
TRBJ1-1 | - | - | TRBV29-1 | TGCAGCGTAGGGCAGGGTCTGGGAGGCACTGAAGCTTTCTTT | CSVGQGLGGTEAFF
TRBJ2-2 | TRBD2 | many | TRBV7-9 | TGTGCCAGCAGCTTTGAACTAGCGGGGCCAGTCACCGGGGAGCTGTTTTTT | CASSFELAGPVTGELFF
TRBJ1-2 | - | many | TRBV6-6 | TGTGCCAGCAGTTACGAGTTGGCCAGAGACGGCTACACCTTC | CASSYELARDGYTF
TRBJ1-1 | - | few | TRBV5-6 | TGTGCCAGCAGCAAAGCGCTCGGGGACACTGAAGCTTTCTTT | CASSKALGDTEAFF
TRBJ1-1 | - | - | TRBV18 | TGTGCCAGCTCACCGGGGGGCGCAGGAACTGAAGCTTTCTTT | CASSPGGAGTEAFF
TRBJ1-2 | - | many | TRBV5-1 | TGCGCCAGCAGCTTGGAGGGAAGTGGCTACACCTTC | CASSLEGSGYTF
TRBJ2-1 | TRBD1 | many | TRBV2 | TGTGCCAGCAGTGAAGCGGGGGACAGGGCCTCGAATGAGCAGTTCTTC | CASSEAGDRASNEQFF
TRBJ1-2 | - | many | TRBV12-3/TRBV12-4 | TGTGCCAGCAGTTTGACAGGATCTGGTTATGGCTACACCTTC | CASSLTGSGYGYTF
TRBJ2-1 | - | many | TRBV29-1 | TGCAGCGTTGAACCTTTTAACGGCAATGAGCAGTTCTTC | CSVEPFNGNEQFF
TRBJ2-1 | - | many | TRBV18 | TGTGCCAGCTCACCGGGCAGGGATGGGTCCTACAATGAGCAGTTCTTC | CASSPGRDGSYNEQFF
TRBJ1-2 | - | - | TRBV6-6 | TGTGCCAGCAGTCCAACAGGAAGAGGCGCTATTGGCTACACCTTC | CASSPTGRGAIGYTF
TRBJ1-5 | TRBD1 | few | TRBV12-3/TRBV12-4 | TGTGCCAGCAGTTACAGACAGGGTCAGCCCCAGCATTTT | CASSYRQGQPQHF
TRBJ1-2 | - | few | TRBV7-9 | TGTGCCGGAGGGGACGGAAACTATGGCTACACCTTC | CAGGDGNYGYTF
TRBJ2-7 | - | few | TRBV29-1 | TGCAGCGTTCACACGGGCGAGCAGTACTTC | CSVHTGEQYF
TRBJ2-4 | TRBD1 | few | TRBV2 | TGTGCCAGCAGTGGTAGCCTCCCCGGGACAGGGGGACCGCTAGCCAAAAACATTCAGTACTTC | CASSGSLPGTGGPLAKNIQYF
TRBJ2-2 | - | - | TRBV5-1 | TGCGCCAGCAGCTTGGCCACGAACACCGGGGAGCTGTTTTTT | CASSLATNTGELFF
TRBJ2-1 | TRBD1 | many | TRBV13 | TGTGCCAGCAGCTTTCCGGGACAGGGATACTACAATGAGCAGTTCTTC | CASSFPGQGYYNEQFF
TRBJ2-7 | TRBD1 | - | TRBV6-1 | TGTGCCAGCAATCGGGGAAGGACAGGCTCCTACGAGCAGTACTTC | CASNRGRTGSYEQYF
TRBJ1-1 | TRBD1 | few | TRBV29-1 | TGCAGCGTGGCTAACTTAGCACAGGGGGTAGACACTGAAGCTTTCTTT | CSVANLAQGVDTEAFF
TRBJ1-1 | - | few | TRBV7-8 | TGTGCCAGCAGCTTAGGAAAGGCAACTGAAGCTTTCTTT | CASSLGKATEAFF
TRBJ2-1 | - | few | TRBV20-1 | TGCAGTGCTAGAGGTCCTAGGTCTGGTGAGCAGTTCTTC | CSARGPRSGEQFF
TRBJ1-1 | - | many | TRBV30 | TGTGCAATCACGGGAGTTTTGAACACTGAAGCTTTCTTT | CAITGVLNTEAFF
TRBJ2-6 | TRBD2 | many | TRBV7-8 | TGTGCCAGCAGCCCCCCGGCCGGGGGGTTTGGGGCCAACGTCCTGACTTTC | CASSPPAGGFGANVLTF
TRBJ1-2 | TRBD1 | few | TRBV12-3/TRBV12-4 | TGTGCCAGCAGCCGTACAGGGGTCGGGTATGGCTACACCTTC | CASSRTGVGYGYTF
TRBJ1-2 | - | few | TRBV5-1 | TGCGCCAGCAGCTTGGGTGTTCAGGGCTATGGCTACACCTTC | CASSLGVQGYGYTF
TRBJ1-1 | TRBD1 | many | TRBV9 | TGTGCCAGCAGCGTAGAAAGGACAGGGGTTGCTTTCTTT | CASSVERTGVAFF
TRBJ2-3 | - | many | TRBV5-6 | TGTGCCAGCAGCTTACCCGGACTACACACAGATACGCAGTATTTT | CASSLPGLHTDTQYF
TRBJ1-4 | TRBD1 | few | TRBV20-1 | TGCAGTGCTAGCTCGGGACAGGGGACGATGACTAATGAAAAACTGTTTTTT | CSASSGQGTMTNEKLFF
TRBJ1-1 | - | many | TRBV10-1 | TGCGCCAGCGGCGACAGGCGGAGAGGGACTGAAGCTTTCTTT | CASGDRRRGTEAFF
TRBJ1-6 | - | few | TRBV6-5 | TGTGCCAGCAGCAAAGCGGGGCCTTATAATTCACCCCTCCACTTT | CASSKAGPYNSPLHF
TRBJ1-1 | - | many | TRBV6-5 | TGTGCCAGCAGTACCCCATGGGACACTGAAGCTTTCTTT | CASSTPWDTEAFF
TRBJ1-5 | - | - | TRBV6-1 | TGTGCCAGCAGTGAAGCGGTCTGGGATAGCAATCAGCCCCAGCATTTT | CASSEAVWDSNQPQHF
TRBJ1-1 | - | - | TRBV18 | TGTGCCAGCTCACCACCCGGGGGGAGAAGGGACACTGAAGCTTTCTTT | CASSPPGGRRDTEAFF
TRBJ2-3 | - | - | TRBV29-1 | TGCAGCGCTAGTGCAGATACGGAGTATTTT | CSASADTEYF